The sequence of this T cell receptor (beta chain) was determined in a study of T cell repertoires in cytomegalovirus infection. Across the whole study: Signatures in public TCR beta sequences pointed to both CMV infection and matching HLA type. Study-wide results and limits: HLA-C-restricted, CMV-specific TCR beta clonotypes were dominant ex vivo. The cumulative frequency of public TCR beta families identified carriers of CMV plus the relevant HLA.

TCRdb fed the reads into MiXCR, producing one record per CDR3 protein. This table holds hundreds of thousands of distinct CDR3 sequences, roughly 24% found once. This clonotype occurred many times. Its antigen is not identified. The receptor's source is a human donor in good health (CMV status not recorded). Some clones in this sample may be carry-over from other donors' samples. Specimen: CD8+ T cells from PBMCs.

CDR3 loop: CASSLEGAPTDTQYF. CDR3 nucleotide sequence: TGTGCCAGCAGCTTAGAGGGGGCCCCCACAGATACGCAGTATTTT. V and J are TRBV7-3 and TRBJ2-3; TRBD1 matches 7 bases. There are 15 residues in the CDR3. J gave up 2 bases and V 2 bases, and 4 bases lay outside the gene matches. Germline V gene sequence: CDR1 SGHTA, CDR2 FQGTGA.